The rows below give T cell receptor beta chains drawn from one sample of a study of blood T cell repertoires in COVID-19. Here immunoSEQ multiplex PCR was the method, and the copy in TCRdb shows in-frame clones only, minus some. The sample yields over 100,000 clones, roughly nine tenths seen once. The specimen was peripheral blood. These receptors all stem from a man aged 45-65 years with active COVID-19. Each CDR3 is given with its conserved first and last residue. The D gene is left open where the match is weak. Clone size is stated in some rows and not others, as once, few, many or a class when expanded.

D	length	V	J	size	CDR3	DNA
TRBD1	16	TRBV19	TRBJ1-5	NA	CASSLDRGYSNQPQHF	TGTGCCAGTAGTTTGGACAGGGGGTATAGCAATCAGCCCCAGCATTTT
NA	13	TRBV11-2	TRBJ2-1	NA	CASSNRGADEQFF	TGTGCCAGCAGCAACCGGGGGGCGGATGAGCAGTTCTTC
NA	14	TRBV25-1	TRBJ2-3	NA	CASSANTLTDTQYF	TGTGCCAGCAGTGCCAACACCCTCACAGATACGCAGTATTTT
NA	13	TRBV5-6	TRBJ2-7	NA	CASSLADSGEQYF	TGTGCCAGCAGCTTGGCCGATTCCGGGGAGCAGTACTTC
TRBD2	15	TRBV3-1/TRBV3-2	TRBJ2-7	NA	CASSQASGGRYEQYF	TGTGCCAGCAGCCAAGCTAGCGGGGGGAGGTACGAGCAGTACTTC
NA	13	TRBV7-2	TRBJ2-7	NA	CASSLGGAPEQYF	TGTGCCAGCAGCTTAGGCGGGGCCCCCGAGCAGTACTTC
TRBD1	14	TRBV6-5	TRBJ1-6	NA	CASNQGAYNSPLHF	TGTGCCAGCAACCAGGGGGCGTATAATTCACCCCTCCACTTT
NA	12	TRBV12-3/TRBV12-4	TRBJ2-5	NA	CASSSDGETQYF	TGTGCCAGCAGTTCAGACGGGGAGACCCAGTACTTC
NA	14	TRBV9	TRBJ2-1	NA	CASSPRLDFNEQFF	TGTGCCAGCAGCCCCCGTTTAGATTTCAATGAGCAGTTCTTC
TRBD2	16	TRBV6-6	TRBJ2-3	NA	CASSYSGGSSTDTQYF	TGTGCCAGCAGTTATAGCGGGGGGTCTAGCACAGATACGCAGTATTTT
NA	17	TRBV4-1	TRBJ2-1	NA	CASSLYTYPTVYNEQFF	TGCGCCAGCAGCCTATATACCTACCCCACAGTCTACAATGAGCAGTTCTTC
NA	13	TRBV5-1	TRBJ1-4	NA	CASRMGPEEKLFF	TGCGCCAGCAGGATGGGGCCAGAAGAAAAACTGTTTTTT
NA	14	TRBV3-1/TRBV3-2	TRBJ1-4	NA	CASSQVGPEGKLFF	TGTGCCAGCAGCCAAGTTGGACCGGAGGGAAAACTGTTTTTT
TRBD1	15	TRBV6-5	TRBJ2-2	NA	CASRRTGGNTGELFF	TGTGCCAGCAGGAGGACAGGGGGGAACACCGGGGAGCTGTTTTTT
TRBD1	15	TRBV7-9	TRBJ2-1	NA	CASSLARDRVSEQFF	TGTGCCAGCAGCTTAGCGCGAGACAGGGTTAGTGAGCAGTTCTTC
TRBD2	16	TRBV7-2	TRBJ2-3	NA	CASSLGFGGGADTQYF	TGTGCCAGCAGCTTAGGTTTTGGCGGGGGGGCCGATACGCAGTATTTT
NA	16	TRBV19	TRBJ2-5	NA	CASSIGRLGPRETQYF	TGTGCCAGTAGTATAGGTCGGCTGGGGCCACGGGAGACCCAGTACTTC
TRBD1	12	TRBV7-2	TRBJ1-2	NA	CARSTGDHGYTF	TGTGCCAGGTCGACAGGGGATCATGGCTACACCTTC
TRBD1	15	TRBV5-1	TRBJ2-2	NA	CASSARQGNTGELFF	TGCGCCAGCAGCGCTAGACAGGGAAACACCGGGGAGCTGTTTTTT
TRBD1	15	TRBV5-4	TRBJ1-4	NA	CASSWAAGGNEKLFF	TGTGCCAGCAGCTGGGCGGCAGGGGGGAATGAAAAACTGTTTTTT
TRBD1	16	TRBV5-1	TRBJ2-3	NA	CASSLRQGWSTDTQYF	TGCGCCAGCAGCCTAAGACAGGGCTGGAGCACAGATACGCAGTATTTT
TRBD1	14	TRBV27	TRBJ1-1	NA	CASSPRDRLAEAFF	TGTGCCAGCAGCCCCCGGGACAGGCTCGCTGAAGCTTTCTTT
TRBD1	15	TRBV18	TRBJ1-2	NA	CASSQSGQGGYGYTF	TGTGCCAGCTCACAGTCCGGACAGGGGGGGTATGGCTACACCTTC
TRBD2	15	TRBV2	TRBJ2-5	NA	CASSLGLAGVETQYF	TGTGCCAGCAGTTTAGGACTAGCGGGGGTCGAGACCCAGTACTTC
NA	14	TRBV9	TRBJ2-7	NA	CASSVATGGHEQYF	TGTGCCAGCAGCGTAGCTACTGGGGGCCACGAGCAGTACTTC
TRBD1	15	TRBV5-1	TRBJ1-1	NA	CASSWGTGVNTEAFF	TGCGCCAGCAGCTGGGGGACAGGGGTGAACACTGAAGCTTTCTTT
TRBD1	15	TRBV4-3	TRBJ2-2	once	CASRPGTENTGELFF	TGCGCCAGCAGACCCGGGACAGAGAACACCGGGGAGCTGTTTTTT
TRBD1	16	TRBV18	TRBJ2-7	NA	CASSRQRTGDSYEQYF	TGTGCCAGCTCAAGGCAGAGGACAGGGGATTCCTACGAGCAGTACTTC
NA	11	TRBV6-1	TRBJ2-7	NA	CASSEAPGRYF	TGTGCCAGCAGTGAAGCGCCGGGTCGGTACTTC
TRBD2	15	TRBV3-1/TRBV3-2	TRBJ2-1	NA	CASSQRSSGGNDQFF	TGTGCCAGCAGCCAAAGGTCTAGCGGGGGAAATGATCAGTTCTTC
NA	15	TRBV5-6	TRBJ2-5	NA	CASSFRTPLGETQYF	TGTGCCAGCAGCTTCCGGACACCTCTTGGGGAGACCCAGTACTTC
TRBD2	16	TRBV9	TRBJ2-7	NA	CASSVASGGRSYEQYF	TGTGCCAGCAGCGTGGCTAGCGGGGGGCGCAGCTACGAGCAGTACTTC
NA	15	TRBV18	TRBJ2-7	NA	CASSRTAGGDYEQYF	TGTGCCAGCTCACGGACGGCCGGAGGGGACTACGAGCAGTACTTC
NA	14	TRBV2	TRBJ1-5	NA	CASSGDRSPQPQHF	TGTGCCAGCAGTGGTGACAGGTCCCCCCAGCCCCAGCATTTT
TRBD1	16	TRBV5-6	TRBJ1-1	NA	CASSSRQGAFVTEAFF	TGTGCCAGCAGCTCTAGACAGGGGGCTTTTGTCACTGAAGCTTTCTTT
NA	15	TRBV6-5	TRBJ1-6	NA	CASSPLWAGDSPLHF	TGTGCCAGCAGTCCTCTATGGGCAGGGGATTCACCCCTCCACTTT
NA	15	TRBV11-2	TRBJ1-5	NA	CASSLGLGGNQPQHF	TGTGCCAGCAGCTTAGGCCTCGGAGGCAATCAGCCCCAGCATTTT
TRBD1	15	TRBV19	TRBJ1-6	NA	CASRGADRGRSPLHF	TGTGCCAGTCGCGGGGCCGACAGGGGGCGGTCACCCCTCCACTTT
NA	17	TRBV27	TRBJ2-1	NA	CASSPLPGSPLANEQFF	TGTGCCAGCAGCCCCCTGCCCGGGTCCCCCCTCGCAAATGAGCAGTTCTTC
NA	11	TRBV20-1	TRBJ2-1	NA	CSARSVPEQFF	TGCAGTGCTAGATCCGTTCCTGAGCAGTTCTTC
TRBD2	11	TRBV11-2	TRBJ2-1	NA	CERRGGNEQFF	TGCGAGAGGCGGGGGGGGAATGAGCAGTTCTTC
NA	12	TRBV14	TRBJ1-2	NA	CASSQDPFGYTF	TGTGCCAGCAGCCAAGATCCTTTTGGCTACACCTTC
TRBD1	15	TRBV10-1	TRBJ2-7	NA	CASSVTTGNRYEQYF	TGCGCCAGCAGTGTTACGACAGGGAATCGCTACGAGCAGTACTTC
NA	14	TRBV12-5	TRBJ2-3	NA	CASGLGASTDTQYF	TGTGCTAGTGGTTTGGGAGCTAGCACAGATACGCAGTATTTT